Listed below are T cell receptor beta chains from one sample, sequenced in a study of CXCR3-negative and CXCR3-positive naive CD8 T cells. After re-calling the 5' RACE reads, TCRdb lists one entry per CDR3 protein, DNA absent. The table lists some 120,000 distinct CDR3 sequences, with roughly 0.59% in the top ten. The sample was naive CXCR3+ CD8+ T cells from blood. These receptors all stem from a human donor in good health. Some clones in this sample may be carry-over from other donors' samples. Both conserved end residues are part of each CDR3.

TRBJ1-2,TRBV11-3,CASSLRFQNYGYTF
TRBJ2-7,TRBV27,CASSLYSQDYEQYF
TRBJ1-2,TRBV28,CASVGTPNLYSNGYTF
TRBJ2-7,TRBV5-1,CASSFSGRADYEQYF
TRBJ2-1,TRBV5-1,CASSLSPGGPNYNEQFF
TRBJ1-3,TRBV30,CAWSVQQIHGNTIYF
TRBJ1-1,TRBV19,CASSPWGGQPEAFF
TRBJ1-1,TRBV7-2,CASSHGVLNTEAFF
TRBJ2-5,TRBV6-4,CASSDSAPKETQYF
TRBJ2-7,TRBV5-1,CASSYDRTYEQYF